This T cell receptor beta chain was retrieved from a study of shared clonotypes between healthy human individuals. The study's findings and limits: Generally, estimated richness proved larger in naive subsets than it did in memory subsets.

Of note for this clone: Its antigen is unknown.

Germline assignment: CDR1 SQVTM and CDR2 ANQGSEA. V shed 1 base and J shed 2 bases, with 8 bases lying between them. This CDR3 contains 13 residues. Sequenced by immunoSEQ multiplex PCR; TCRdb stores in-frame clones only, minus some. The repertoire includes some 2,000,000 clones, roughly 95% of them detected once, and 0.1% to 0.15% sits in the top ten. What was sequenced was naive CD4+ T cells sorted from blood. Described subset: CD45RA+ positively selected. This chain uses TRBV29-1 with TRBJ1-2; D remains unclear. The sequence came from a man aged 18 to 29 in good health. In DNA form, the CDR3 reads TGCAGCGTTGAAGGGCGGGGAAACTATGGCTACACCTTC. It yields the protein CSVEGRGNYGYTF.